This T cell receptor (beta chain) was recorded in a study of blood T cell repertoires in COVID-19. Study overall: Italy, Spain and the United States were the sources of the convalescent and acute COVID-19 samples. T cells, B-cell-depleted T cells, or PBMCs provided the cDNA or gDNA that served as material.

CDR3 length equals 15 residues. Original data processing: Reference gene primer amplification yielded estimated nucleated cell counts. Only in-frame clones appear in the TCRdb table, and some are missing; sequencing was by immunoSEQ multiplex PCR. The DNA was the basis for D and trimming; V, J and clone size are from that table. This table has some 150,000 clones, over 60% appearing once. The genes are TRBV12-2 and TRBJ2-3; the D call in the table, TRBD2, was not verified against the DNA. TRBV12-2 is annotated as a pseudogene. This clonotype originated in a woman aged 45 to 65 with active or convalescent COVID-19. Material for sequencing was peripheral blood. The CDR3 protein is CASRLTAGDTDTQYF. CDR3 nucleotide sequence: TGTGCAAGTCGCTTAACGGCGGGGGACACAGATACGCAGTATTTT.